The 30 T cell receptor beta chains presented below share a single source sample, sequenced in a study of identical twins. TCRdb re-analysed the 5' RACE reads in MiXCR, keeping a single row per CDR3 protein. The table shows under 800,000 distinct CDR3 sequences, with about 20% occurring only once. This sample also appeared in a second study, on T cells expressing NK-cell markers.

The sample taken for sequencing was PBMCs. Every receptor here comes from a woman under 30 in good health.

This clonotype was detected ten times or more. The genes are TRBV2 and TRBJ2-5, with D uncertain. The CDR3 extends over 12 amino acids. V was pared by 1 base and J by 7 bases, with 7 bases between. Germline CDR1 and CDR2: SNHLY and FYNNEI. The CDR3 coding sequence is TGTGCCAGCAGTGAAGTTGCAGGGACCCAGTACTTC. Amino acid sequence: CASSEVAGTQYF.

This clonotype has a handful of counts. This chain joins TRBV6-1 and TRBJ1-6; TRBD1 matches at 10 bases. Germline V lookup: CDR1 MNHNS, CDR2 SASEGT. J lost 7 bases, V lost 7 bases, and 4 bases had no gene match. There are 14 residues in the CDR3. CDR3 in DNA: TGTGCCAGCAACCGACAGGGGGCGAATTCACCCCTCCACTTT. Its translation: CASNRQGANSPLHF.

The rearrangement uses TRBV20-1 and TRBJ2-3, with 13 bases identical to TRBD2. The CDR3 loop spans 15 amino acids. V trimming: 6 bases; J trimming: 0 bases; junction bases outside the gene matches: 3. Germline CDR1 and CDR2: DFQATT and SNEGSKA (reference sequence). CDR3 in DNA: TGCAGTGCGGGACTAGCGGGGACTAGCACAGATACGCAGTATTTT. Amino acids: CSAGLAGTSTDTQYF.

This clonotype was seen a handful of times. V is TRBV7-8 and J is TRBJ2-1; unclear D gene. Trimming removed 2 bases at V and 8 bases at J, with 13 bases between. This CDR3 is built from 14 residues. From germline, CDR1 is SGHVS and CDR2 FQNEAQ. The CDR3 DNA is TGTGCCAGCAGCTTAATGGCAGTCTCGGATGAGCAGTTCTTC. It codes for CASSLMAVSDEQFF.

This clonotype was detected a few times. This rearrangement joins TRBV10-3 to TRBJ2-1; TRBD2 aligns across 8 bases. CDR1 and CDR2 from the germline V gene are ENHRY and SYGVKD. This CDR3 spans 15 amino acids. The ends lost 6 bases at V and 2 bases at J; junction bases unmatched: 6. The CDR3 DNA follows: TGTGCCATCAGGGGCAGCGGGGGCCCCTACAATGAGCAGTTCTTC. Residues: CAIRGSGGPYNEQFF.

The chain uses TRBV12-3 or TRBV12-4 and TRBJ1-2; perhaps TRBD1 as D (5 bases). CDR3 size: 15 residues. Deletions cut 6 bases from V and 3 bases from J, with 17 bases between. DNA for the CDR3: TGTGCCAGCAGGGGACTTATGGCGGGCGACTATGGCTACACCTTC. This translates into CASRGLMAGDYGYTF.

This clonotype was picked up many times. CDR3 nucleotide sequence: TGCAGTGCTAGTGGTCTTAGGGACAGAGAAGCTTTCTTT. It codes for CSASGLRDREAFF. The rearrangement links TRBV20-1 to TRBJ1-1; 7 nucleotides align to TRBD1. V dropped 3 bases and J dropped 8; count of bases not matched to a gene: 9. The V gene's germline CDR1 is DFQATT and CDR2 SNEGSKA (reference sequence). The CDR3 spans 13 residues.

This clonotype was seen repeatedly, ten times or more. The chain employs TRBV20-1 and TRBJ2-1, with 9 bases identical to TRBD2. J was trimmed by 4 bases and V by 6 bases; bases with no gene match: 10. Germline-derived CDR1 and CDR2 are DFQATT and SNEGSKA (reference sequence). The CDR3 is made up of 15 amino acids. The CDR3 DNA reads as TGCAGTGCCCGTTTAGCGGGAGACCAATACAATGAGCAGTTCTTC. Protein product: CSARLAGDQYNEQFF.

The genes are TRBV12-3 or TRBV12-4 and TRBJ1-2; perhaps TRBD1 as D (6 bases). With 5 bases removed from V and 8 bases from J, the gap between germline ends came to 15 bases. This CDR3 is built from 13 residues. CDR3 coding DNA: TGTGCCAGCAGTAATCTTCAGGGGAAAGGCTACACCTTC. Translated, it gives CASSNLQGKGYTF.

A few counts support this clonotype. The chain combines TRBV25-1 with TRBJ2-1; TRBD1 or TRBD2 may be the D gene (6 bases each). This CDR3 is built from 11 residues. Germline assignment: CDR1 MGHDK and CDR2 SYGVNS. V was cut by 11 bases and J by 10 bases, with 15 bases left in between. The chain's CDR3 is CAHSGGSEQFF. CDR3 sequence (DNA): TGTGCCCACTCCGGGGGCAGCGAGCAGTTCTTC.

This clonotype has just a few counts. This chain links TRBV7-2 with TRBJ2-5; the D call may be TRBD1 or TRBD2 (5 bases each). CDR3 length: 14 residues. Trimming removed 8 bases from V and 1 base from J, with 14 bases in between. Germline-derived CDR1 and CDR2 are SGHTA and FQGNSA. The CDR3 region is CASLPRDGQETQYF. The CDR3 DNA is TGTGCCAGCTTGCCCCGGGACGGCCAAGAGACCCAGTACTTC. Combining the CDR3 with reference TRBV7-2 and TRBJ2-5 gives the whole variable domain GAGVSQSPSNKVTEKGKDVELRCDPISGHTALYWYRQSLGQGLEFLIYFQGNSAPDKSGLPSDRFSAERTGGSVSTLTIQRTQQEDSAVYLCASLPRDGQETQYFGPGTRLLVL.

There are a few counts of this clonotype. The J gene is TRBJ2-5, the V gene TRBV6-1; D gene unclear. V lost 8 bases and J 4 bases, leaving 20 bases between the germline ends. This CDR3 is 15 amino acids long. Per the germline V gene, CDR1 is MNHNS and CDR2 is SASEGT. The CDR3 is CASVPGPWVGETQYF. The CDR3 bases are TGTGCCAGCGTCCCCGGCCCGTGGGTTGGAGAGACCCAGTACTTC.

This clonotype was counted a few times. The V and J genes are TRBV28 and TRBJ2-1, with D uncertain. Trimming took off 5 bases at V and 8 bases at J, with 7 bases between the two ends. Per the germline V gene, CDR1 is MDHEN and CDR2 is SYDVKM. This CDR3 is built from 11 residues. The CDR3 region has the DNA TGTGCCAGCAGTAACAGCCATGAGCAGTTCTTC. Translation gives CASSNSHEQFF.

This chain links TRBV5-1 with TRBJ1-1; no clear D. Germline V gives CDR1 SGHRS, CDR2 YFSETQ. The CDR3 is 15 amino acids. V was cut by 1 base and J by 0 bases, with 10 bases left in between. CDR3 amino acids: CASSLQGTMNTEAFF. CDR3 bases: TGCGCCAGCAGCTTGCAAGGCACGATGAACACTGAAGCTTTCTTT.

This chain uses TRBV12-3 or TRBV12-4 with TRBJ2-1; unclear D gene. The CDR3 has 13 amino acids. Trimming took 2 bases from V and 8 from J, leaving 10 bases between them. The CDR3 nucleotides are TGTGCCAGCAGTTTATATGATCGAGATGAGCAGTTCTTC. It translates to CASSLYDRDEQFF.

This clonotype showed up just a few times. This chain joins TRBV2 and TRBJ1-4; tentative D call: TRBD1 (5 bases). Trimming removed 6 bases at V and 7 bases at J, with 9 bases between. Germline lookup yields CDR1 SNHLY and CDR2 FYNNEI. The CDR3 covers 12 residues. The CDR3 bases are TGTGCCAGCAGGGGGGGACCTGAAAAACTGTTTTTT. The encoded protein is CASRGGPEKLFF.

The table lists this clonotype with a few counts. The rearrangement joins TRBV5-5 to TRBJ2-4, with D uncertain. The CDR3 totals 12 residues. V lost 7 bases and J lost 7, with 12 bases in between. Per germline, CDR1 SGHKS and CDR2 YYEKEE (reference sequence). CDR3 protein: CASAQESNIQYF. In DNA form, the CDR3 reads TGTGCCAGCGCCCAGGAGTCGAACATTCAGTACTTC.

The chain joins TRBV18 to TRBJ2-7; D remains unclear. CDR1 is KGHSH and CDR2 is LQKENI in the germline V gene. V was pared by 0 bases and J by 2 bases, with 5 bases between. This CDR3 comprises 13 residues. CDR3 DNA: TGTGCCAGCTCACCACCATCCACCTACGAGCAGTACTTC. It yields the protein CASSPPSTYEQYF.

This clonotype was seen a handful of times. The CDR3: CASSSMTSSDTQYF. DNA of the CDR3: TGTGCCAGCAGCTCCATGACTAGCTCAGATACGCAGTATTTT. The J gene is TRBJ2-3, the V gene TRBV7-2; 7 nucleotides align to TRBD2. V was pared by 4 bases and J by 4 bases, with 5 bases of the junction left unmatched. Germline lookup yields CDR1 SGHTA and CDR2 FQGNSA. This CDR3 has 14 amino acids.

This clonotype was picked up a small number of times. This sequence joins TRBV20-1 and TRBJ2-5, with D perhaps matching TRBD1 (6 bases). The germline V and J ends were trimmed by 0 bases and 2 bases, with 13 bases remaining between them. CDR1 and CDR2 (germline): DFQATT, SNEGSKA (reference sequence). This CDR3 is built from 15 residues. The CDR3 region is CSARDQPTGQETQYF. The CDR3 region has the DNA TGCAGTGCTAGAGATCAACCGACAGGACAAGAGACCCAGTACTTC.

This clonotype was detected only a few times. The chain uses TRBV19 and TRBJ2-6, with D unclear. CDR3 size: 15 residues. Germline values: CDR1 LNHDA, CDR2 SQIVND (reference sequence). Trimming shortened V by 6 bases and J by 0 bases, and 9 bases separated the two germline ends. In DNA form, the CDR3 reads TGTGCCAGTAGGCTAAAGGCCTCTGGGGCCAACGTCCTGACTTTC. Amino acids: CASRLKASGANVLTF.

V is TRBV4-3 and J is TRBJ2-7; D is uncertain. This CDR3 is built from 13 residues. From germline, CDR1 is LGHNA and CDR2 YSLEER. Trimming stripped 1 base from V and 7 bases from J, with 11 bases between. CDR3 sequence (DNA): TGCGCCAGCAGCCAAGTTCTAAGCGATGAGCAGTACTTC. Amino acids: CASSQVLSDEQYF.

The chain carries TRBV3-1 and TRBJ2-1; 9 bases line up with TRBD1. The germline gives CDR1 LGHDT, CDR2 YNNKEL (reference sequence). Germline trimming cut 5 bases from V and 6 bases from J; bases unmatched to any gene: 8. The CDR3 consists of 15 residues. CDR3 loop: CASSNRDRAFNEQFF. The CDR3 DNA sequence: TGTGCCAGCAGCAACCGGGACAGGGCGTTCAATGAGCAGTTCTTC.

This clonotype was counted a few times. The chain links TRBV20-1 to TRBJ1-4; D unresolved. Looked up from germline, CDR1 is DFQATT and CDR2 is SNEGSKA (reference sequence). This CDR3 has 15 residues. Trimming pared 5 bases from V and 0 bases from J, leaving 13 bases between. The CDR3 loop reads CSASRLVATNEKLFF. CDR3 nucleotide sequence: TGCAGTGCTTCCCGATTGGTTGCAACTAATGAAAAACTGTTTTTT.

The chain has TRBV18 and TRBJ2-7, with D hard to call. The germline V gene has CDR1 KGHSH and CDR2 LQKENI. Between the trimmed V and J ends, which lost 6 bases and 2 bases, there was a span of 14 bases. The CDR3 totals 14 residues. CDR3 sequence reads: CASSSASFTYEQYF. In nucleotides, the CDR3 is TGTGCCAGCTCTTCGGCCAGTTTTACCTACGAGCAGTACTTC.

This clonotype was recorded many times. The chain has TRBV15 and TRBJ2-1, with D possibly matching TRBD1 (5 bases). V was pared by 0 bases and J by 8 bases, with 8 bases between. CDR1 and CDR2 (germline): LNHNV, YYDKDF (reference sequence). The CDR3 covers 13 residues. The CDR3 reads CATSRDAGYEQFF. The DNA for the CDR3 is TGTGCCACCAGCAGAGATGCAGGGTATGAGCAGTTCTTC.

The V and J genes are TRBV4-3 and TRBJ2-5, with D maybe TRBD2 (6 bases). CDR3 length: 14 residues. The germline V gene has CDR1 LGHNA and CDR2 YSLEER. Trimming took 4 bases from V and 3 from J, leaving 12 bases between them. DNA for the CDR3: TGCGCCAGCAGCCGTAGCTGGGGGGAAGAGACCCAGTACTTC. Translation: CASSRSWGEETQYF.

This clonotype was counted a few times. The rearrangement links TRBV20-1 to TRBJ2-7; 9 bases fit TRBD2. Germline-derived CDR1 and CDR2 are DFQATT and SNEGSKA (reference sequence). The CDR3 sequence is 12 residues long. Trimming cost V 6 bases and J 2 bases; bases outside gene matches: 2. The CDR3 is CSAPSGTYEQYF. CDR3 bases: TGCAGTGCCCCTAGCGGGACCTACGAGCAGTACTTC.

In this sample, this clonotype turned up a few times. This chain links TRBV12-3 or TRBV12-4 with TRBJ2-1, with 8 bases matching TRBD2. The CDR3 totals 14 residues. The V segment lost 8 bases and the J segment 0 bases; nucleotides outside the gene matches: 3. CDR3 DNA: TGTGCCAGCTACAGCGGGAGCTCCTACAATGAGCAGTTCTTC. This codes for CASYSGSSYNEQFF.

The chain employs TRBV20-1 and TRBJ1-6, with 7 bases lining up with TRBD1. V dropped 1 base and J dropped 4; count of bases not matched to a gene: 4. The germline V gene encodes CDR1 DFQATT and CDR2 SNEGSKA (reference sequence). The CDR3 totals 15 residues. CDR3 DNA: TGCAGTGCTAGAGCGACGACAGGGTATAATTCACCCCTCCACTTT. The encoded protein is CSARATTGYNSPLHF.